The sequence of this TCR beta chain was determined in a study of blood T cell repertoires in COVID-19. Study background: Nucleic acid was either cDNA or gDNA, and it came from T cells, B-cell-depleted T cells, or PBMCs.

This clone showed up just once. The protocol was immunoSEQ multiplex PCR, while the TCRdb copy is restricted to in-frame clones and leaves out a portion. The sample shows some 150,000 clones, approximately 80% of them seen only once. Seattle researchers signed up patients amid active infection and tracked them longitudinally. This CDR3 contains 14 residues. The V end lost 5 bases, the J end lost 11 bases, and 18 bases lay between the germline ends. In germline, CDR1 is MDHEN, CDR2 SYDVKM. The material sequenced was peripheral blood. The chain carries TRBV28 and TRBJ1-4; D not certain. The sequence was collected from a woman between 70 and 85 years old with COVID-19, enrolled during active disease. CDR3 region: CASSPVSPMEKLFF. CDR3 DNA: TGTGCCAGCAGTCCCGTCAGCCCGATGGAGAAACTGTTTTTT.